The T cell receptor beta chain described here comes from a study of shared clonotypes between healthy human individuals. The study, taken as a whole, reports: Memory subsets generally showed lower estimated richness than naive subsets. Several donors showed sharing of about 5.5% of naive CD4 clonotypes. Rarefaction analysis demonstrated incomplete sorted-subset sequencing notwithstanding large depth.

The V end lost 2 bases, the J end lost 0 bases, and 9 bases lay between the germline ends. CDR1 is GTSNPN and CDR2 is SVGIG in the germline V gene (reference sequence). The CDR3 is 14 residues long. TCRdb's copy holds only in-frame clones and misses some; the assay was immunoSEQ multiplex PCR. The table shows roughly 2.5 million clones, with around nine tenths occurring only once. All donors were Caucasian adults living in Nashville, Tennessee. Concerning this clone itself: Its antigen is undetermined. The same CDR3 also results from other DNA sequences found in this sample.

This receptor was taken from a man in his late teens or twenties in good health. J is TRBJ2-3 and V is TRBV30, with D maybe TRBD1 (6 bases). What was sequenced was naive CD4+ T cells sorted from blood. The subset was: CD45RA+ positively selected. CDR3 nucleotides: TGTGCCTGGAGTAGGGACACAAGCACAGATACGCAGTATTTT. Protein sequence: CAWSRDTSTDTQYF.